This T cell receptor beta chain was profiled in a study of OX40 agonist ivuxolimab in advanced cancers. Study-level information: The dose of intravenous ivuxolimab that patients received every 2 weeks ranged from 0.01 to 10 mg/kg. Dose-escalation patients suffered from hepatocellular carcinoma, melanoma, renal cell or head and neck cancer. Study observations and caveats: Some patients without response likewise showed low normalized clonal expansion.

TCRdb's copy holds only in-frame clones and misses some; the assay was immunoSEQ multiplex PCR. The table shows tens of thousands of clones, with about 89% occurring only once. The V gene lost 1 base and the J gene lost 2 bases, with 5 bases spanning the gap. The germline V gene encodes CDR1 SGHVS and CDR2 FNYEAQ. The CDR3 is made up of 13 amino acids. Blood got drawn at baseline, again on cycle 4 day 1, and then on cycle 7 day 1. As to this clone: Antigen unknown.

The chain is built from TRBV7-6 and TRBJ1-1; a weak D match, TRBD1 (5 bases). The starting material was CD4+ or CD8+ T cells sorted from blood, obtained in a trial of the OX40 agonist ivuxolimab. The sequence was collected from an adult with an advanced solid tumor such as melanoma, head and neck, liver or kidney cancer. This chain's CDR3 is CASSLGTNTEAFF. The CDR3 nucleotides are TGTGCCAGCAGCTTAGGGACAAACACTGAAGCTTTCTTT. The full variable domain, in which reference TRBV7-6 and TRBJ1-1 provide the parts outside the CDR3, is GAGVSQSPRYKVTKRGQDVALRCDPISGHVSLYWYRQALGQGPEFLTYFNYEAQQDKSGLPNDRFSAERPEGSISTLTIQRTEQRDSAMYRCASSLGTNTEAFFGQGTRLTVV.